The 2 T cell receptor beta chains reported below all come from one sample, sequenced in a study of a mutant IDH1 vaccine in newly diagnosed glioma. This table comes from immunoSEQ multiplex PCR, and its TCRdb copy is limited to in-frame clones, with some not included. This sample has around 88,000 clones; roughly 75% occur once, and the top ten carry around 7.5%. Time point noted: baseline, week 1 (first vaccination visit). Treatment indicated: pre-vaccination baseline after standard-of-care therapy. The sample here was PBMCs, taken from a glioma patient treated with radiotherapy, temozolomide or both. Receptor source: a man aged 35 to 55 with glioma.

In this sample, this clone turned up a few times. The chain employs TRBV6-1 and TRBJ1-2; no definite D call. Germline-derived CDR1 and CDR2 are MNHNS and SASEGT. This CDR3 contains 12 residues. V gave up 1 base and J gave up 4 bases, with 4 bases separating them. This CDR3 reads CASSEGGYGYTF. In DNA form, the CDR3 reads TGTGCCAGCAGTGAAGGCGGCTATGGCTACACCTTC.

The V call is TRBV28, the J call TRBJ2-2; 7 nucleotides line up with TRBD2. Germline values: CDR1 MDHEN, CDR2 SYDVKM. V lost 11 bases and J lost 0; bases outside the gene matches: 3. The CDR3 consists of 13 residues. CDR3 DNA: TGTGCCGGGGAGGGGCCGAACACCGGGGAGCTGTTTTTT. This gives the protein CAGEGPNTGELFF.